A selection of T cell receptor beta chains follows, all from one sample in a study of blood T cell repertoires in COVID-19. The protocol was immunoSEQ multiplex PCR, while the TCRdb copy is restricted to in-frame clones and leaves out a portion. The repertoire holds 88,000 or so clones, about 85% seen once, with 4% to 5.5% in the top ten. What was sequenced was peripheral blood. All receptors derive from a man in his sixties with acute or convalescent COVID-19. Both conserved end residues are part of each CDR3. The D gene is left open where the match is weak. A clone size is listed for some rows: how often the clone was seen (once, few, many), or a class if it is expanded.

cdr3_length,clone_size,v_call,j_call,d_call,cdr3_nt,cdr3_aa
19,once,TRBV19,TRBJ2-1,TRBD1,TGTGCCAGTAGCCTTCGGGGACAGGGCGCGATCAGCTCCTACAATGAGCAGTTCTTC,CASSLRGQGAISSYNEQFF
14,.,TRBV7-9,TRBJ1-1,.,TGTGCCAGCAGCTTTGGGGCGTCGAACACTGAAGCTTTCTTT,CASSFGASNTEAFF
16,few,TRBV19,TRBJ1-4,TRBD1,TGTGCCAGTAGCCCCCTGACGGGGACAGGGGGCGGAGAACTGTTTTTT,CASSPLTGTGGGELFF
12,.,TRBV7-2,TRBJ1-2,.,TGTGCCAGCAGCTTCGACGGGTATGGCTACACCTTC,CASSFDGYGYTF
14,.,TRBV7-2,TRBJ2-7,TRBD2,TGTGCCAGCAGCTTTAGCGGGAGGACATACGAGCAGTACTTC,CASSFSGRTYEQYF
14,.,TRBV7-9,TRBJ1-6,.,TGTGCCAGCAGCTTTCCTGGGGGCGGTTCACCCCTCCACTTT,CASSFPGGGSPLHF
17,few,TRBV9,TRBJ1-3,.,TGTGCCAGCAGCGTAGAGCCTGACACGAGCTCTGGAAACACCATATATTTT,CASSVEPDTSSGNTIYF
15,.,TRBV28,TRBJ2-2,.,TGTGCCAGCAAGTTAGGCAGGGCGGACACCGGGGAGCTGTTTTTT,CASKLGRADTGELFF
17,.,TRBV11-2,TRBJ2-4,TRBD2,TGTGCCAGCAGCGCCCGACTAGCGGGAGGGCCGTTAAACATTCAGTACTTC,CASSARLAGGPLNIQYF
16,once,TRBV19,TRBJ2-1,TRBD2,TGTGCCAGTAGTATGTCCGGGGGGGCCGTCTCAGGCGAGCAGTTCTTC,CASSMSGGAVSGEQFF
15,.,TRBV7-2,TRBJ2-2,TRBD2,TGTGCCAGCAGCTTTAGCGGGACAAACTACGGGGAGCTGTTTTTT,CASSFSGTNYGELFF
15,.,TRBV5-6,TRBJ2-5,.,TGTGCCAGCAGCTTGGCCGGGGACTACCAAGAGACCCAGTACTTC,CASSLAGDYQETQYF
15,.,TRBV5-1,TRBJ2-1,TRBD1,TGCGCCAGCAGCTTGGCGGGACAGGTCAACAATGAGCAGTTCTTC,CASSLAGQVNNEQFF
15,.,TRBV20-1,TRBJ2-6,.,TGCAGTGCTAGTAGGGGGAGCTCTGGGGCCAACGTCCTGACTTTC,CSASRGSSGANVLTF
15,.,TRBV19,TRBJ2-7,TRBD1,TGTGCCAGTACCCCCTCCCGACAGGGTCTCCTGGAGCAGTACTTC,CASTPSRQGLLEQYF
15,.,TRBV7-3,TRBJ2-1,.,TGTGCCAGCAGCTCAATGACGGGCTCCTACAATGAGCAGTTCTTC,CASSSMTGSYNEQFF
14,.,TRBV6-5,TRBJ2-7,TRBD1,TGTGCCAGCAGAAAAGGGGGACAGGGTTACGAGCAGTACTTC,CASRKGGQGYEQYF
14,.,TRBV7-9,TRBJ1-5,.,TGTGCCAGCAGCCAGGACAGTTTAAATCAGCCCCAGCATTTT,CASSQDSLNQPQHF
11,.,TRBV20-1,TRBJ1-2,.,TGCAGTGCTAGTACCGCGGGGGGCTACACCTTC,CSASTAGGYTF
18,.,TRBV27,TRBJ1-5,TRBD1,TGTGCCAGCAGCCCTTTTAACAGGGGAGAAAGGGCTAATCAGCCCCAGCATTTT,CASSPFNRGERANQPQHF
15,.,TRBV12-5,TRBJ1-2,TRBD1,TGTGCTAGTGGTTTGGTATCGGACAGGGAAGGTGGCTACACCTTC,CASGLVSDREGGYTF
18,.,TRBV19,TRBJ2-2,TRBD2,TGTGCCAGTCACCCTCTACTAGCGGGAGGCCGTAACACCGGGGAGCTGTTTTTT,CASHPLLAGGRNTGELFF
15,.,TRBV6-5,TRBJ2-7,.,TGTGCCAGCAGTTACGTCCTCTGGCCCCACTACGAGCAGTACTTC,CASSYVLWPHYEQYF
18,.,TRBV7-9,TRBJ2-2,TRBD2,TGTGCCAGCAGCCCCCGGTTGGGGACTAGCGCGAACACCGGGGAGCTGTTTTTT,CASSPRLGTSANTGELFF
14,.,TRBV2,TRBJ2-2,.,TGTGCCAGCAAACCAGGGCTCAACACCGGGGAGCTGTTTTTT,CASKPGLNTGELFF
15,.,TRBV4-3,TRBJ2-1,TRBD2,TGCGCCAGCAGCCAAGAGCTAGCGGGGGGACAAGAGCAGTTCTTC,CASSQELAGGQEQFF
15,.,TRBV9,TRBJ2-1,.,TGTGCCAGCAGCGTAGTAGGTACAGGAGACAATGAGCAGTTCTTC,CASSVVGTGDNEQFF
16,.,TRBV7-9,TRBJ1-2,.,TGTGCCAGCAGCTTAAGTTTGGGGGGGAGCAACTATGGCTACACCTTC,CASSLSLGGSNYGYTF
14,.,TRBV19,TRBJ2-7,TRBD2,TGTGCCAGTAGCCCTACTAGCGGGATCTACGAGCAGTACTTC,CASSPTSGIYEQYF
13,.,TRBV7-2,TRBJ2-3,.,TGTGCCAGCAGCACCCGGGGTACAGATACGCAGTATTTT,CASSTRGTDTQYF